The source of this T cell receptor beta chain is a study of cytomegalovirus exposure and HLA in healthy donors. Findings and limits, study-wide: Productive rates of about 90% or about 30% were seen for most TCR beta V segments in an earlier analysis. In a later analysis, at a false discovery rate of 0.05, about 17,000 TCR beta sequences matched HLA alleles. Three chains tied to CMV proved CMV antigen-specific in vitro.

The CDR3 is 13 residues long. The germline V gene has CDR1 SGHRS and CDR2 YFSETQ. Trimming took 0 bases from V and 5 from J, leaving 6 bases between them. Vbeta (60) and Jbeta (13) primers were used in the PCR. Some clones are missing from TCRdb's copy, which holds only in-frame ones; the method was immunoSEQ multiplex PCR. The sample holds under 150,000 clones, about 10% seen once. Likely unrecorded immune exposures existed in these nominally healthy donors. This clone was seen only a few times. The antigen remains undetermined. The V call is TRBV5-1, the J call TRBJ2-1; D gene uncertain. This sequence originates from a woman aged 40-49 years in good health and CMV-seropositive. The material sequenced was PBMCs. The CDR3 sequence: CASSLGSDNEQFF. In DNA, the CDR3 is TGCGCCAGCAGCTTGGGCTCGGACAATGAGCAGTTCTTC.